The 11 T cell receptor beta chains below were found in one sample sequenced in a study of tumor T cells in aggressive B-cell lymphoma. TCRdb's table, derived via immunoSEQ multiplex PCR, lists solely in-frame clones and lacks some. The table records roughly 5,300 clones, 87% of them present only once. The specimen sequenced was tumor tissue. These receptors were taken from an adult with diffuse large B cell lymphoma.

CDR3 nucleotides: TGCGCCAGCAGCTTGCTAGCGGGAGGTCTAGAGACCCAGTACTTC. It specifies CASSLLAGGLETQYF. The chain employs TRBV5-1 and TRBJ2-5; 11 nucleotides match TRBD2. V gave up 1 base and J gave up 4 bases; unmatched junction bases: 3. The germline CDR1 and CDR2 sequences are SGHRS and YFSETQ. CDR3 length: 15 amino acids.

The chain couples TRBV4-3 to TRBJ1-2, with 10 bases aligning to TRBD1. Germline-derived CDR1 and CDR2 are LGHNA and YSLEER. V was clipped by 4 bases and J by 4 bases; unmatched bases: 6. The CDR3 consists of 15 residues. The CDR3 nucleotides read TGCGCCAGCAGCCCAGGACAGGGGGATTTCTATGGCTACACCTTC. Amino acids: CASSPGQGDFYGYTF.

The chain links TRBV7-2 to TRBJ2-1; tentative D call: TRBD2 (6 bases). This CDR3 has 17 amino acids. V shed 3 bases and J shed 5 bases, with 20 bases lying between them. Germline CDR1 SGHTA, CDR2 FQGNSA. In DNA form, the CDR3 reads TGTGCCAGCAGCTTTTATTTGGTAGCGGACCACAACAATGAGCAGTTCTTC. It encodes CASSFYLVADHNNEQFF.

This rearrangement joins TRBV5-1 to TRBJ1-1; 8 bases match TRBD1. The CDR3 is made up of 16 amino acids. Per germline, CDR1 SGHRS and CDR2 YFSETQ. Trimming at V came to 6 bases and at J to 2 bases, leaving 12 bases not matched to a gene. The CDR3 loop reads CASTVAQTGVNTEAFF. CDR3 in DNA: TGCGCCAGCACGGTGGCGCAGACAGGGGTCAACACTGAAGCTTTCTTT. The variable domain in full, with the rest retrieved from reference TRBV5-1 and TRBJ1-1, is KAGVTQTPRYLIKTRGQQVTLSCSPISGHRSVSWYQQTPGQGLQFLFEYFSETQRNKGNFPGRFSGRQFSNSRSEMNVSTLELGDSALYLCASTVAQTGVNTEAFFGQGTRLTVV.

The J gene is TRBJ2-6, the V gene TRBV29-1; possibly TRBD1 for D (6 bases). V lost 4 bases and J lost 1, with 17 bases in between. Germline CDR1 is SQVTM and CDR2 is ANQGSEA. This CDR3 has 17 amino acids. The CDR3 protein is CSVGDGQIFSGANVLTF. The CDR3 DNA sequence: TGCAGCGTTGGGGATGGACAGATTTTTTCTGGGGCCAACGTCCTGACTTTC.

This rearrangement joins TRBV5-1 to TRBJ2-3, with 8 bases lining up with TRBD2. Germline lookup yields CDR1 SGHRS and CDR2 YFSETQ. V was pared by 7 bases and J by 2 bases, with 6 bases of the junction left unmatched. The CDR3 consists of 14 residues. CDR3 nucleotide sequence: TGCGCCAGCTCCAAGACTAGCGACACAGATACGCAGTATTTT. Its protein product is CASSKTSDTDTQYF. The variable domain in full, completed from reference TRBV5-1 and TRBJ2-3, reads KAGVTQTPRYLIKTRGQQVTLSCSPISGHRSVSWYQQTPGQGLQFLFEYFSETQRNKGNFPGRFSGRQFSNSRSEMNVSTLELGDSALYLCASSKTSDTDTQYFGPGTRLTVL.

The J gene is TRBJ1-3, the V gene TRBV5-1; TRBD1 aligns across 8 bases. CDR1 and CDR2 from the germline V gene are SGHRS and YFSETQ. The CDR3 contains 17 residues. V lost 2 bases and J lost 3; bases outside the gene matches: 10. The CDR3 protein is CASSFAGQGGFGNTIYF. The DNA for the CDR3 is TGCGCCAGCAGCTTCGCTGGACAGGGTGGCTTTGGAAACACCATATATTTT.

The chain has TRBV18 and TRBJ2-6; no clear D. Between the trimmed V and J ends, which lost 2 bases and 3 bases, there was a span of 8 bases. CDR3 size: 15 residues. Germline V gene data show CDR1 as KGHSH and CDR2 as LQKENI. The CDR3 loop reads CASSPAGYGANVLTF. The CDR3 DNA reads TGTGCCAGCTCACCAGCCGGGTATGGGGCCAACGTCCTGACTTTC. Combining the CDR3 with reference TRBV18 and TRBJ2-6 gives the whole variable domain NAGVMQNPRHLVRRRGQEARLRCSPMKGHSHVYWYRQLPEEGLKFMVYLQKENIIDESGMPKERFSAEFPKEGPSILRIQQVVRGDSAAYFCASSPAGYGANVLTFGAGSRLTVL.

The rearrangement joins TRBV5-1 to TRBJ2-3, with 7 bases aligning to TRBD1. Germline loops: CDR1 SGHRS, CDR2 YFSETQ. The CDR3 runs to 14 residues. The trim removed 4 bases at V and 2 bases at J, leaving 4 bases unmatched. CDR3 sequence reads: CASSVDRITDTQYF. DNA for the CDR3: TGCGCCAGCAGCGTGGACAGGATCACAGATACGCAGTATTTT.

The chain combines TRBV6-5 with TRBJ2-3; TRBD1 agrees at 11 bases. V was pared by 7 bases and J by 3 bases, with 6 bases of the junction left unmatched. CDR1 is MNHEY and CDR2 is SVGAGI in the germline V gene. CDR3 size: 15 residues. The CDR3 DNA reads TGTGCCAGCAAAAGGACAGGGGGCTTGACAGATACGCAGTATTTT. This codes for CASKRTGGLTDTQYF.

The chain employs TRBV14 and TRBJ2-7; tentatively, D is TRBD1 (5 bases). The V end lost 2 bases, the J end lost 0 bases, and 14 bases lay between the germline ends. The CDR3 spans 16 residues. Germline assignment: CDR1 SGHDN and CDR2 FVKESK. The CDR3: CASSQKETVYSYEQYF. The CDR3 region has the DNA TGTGCCAGCAGCCAAAAGGAGACAGTTTACTCCTACGAGCAGTACTTC.